The 17 T cell receptor beta chains below were found in one sample sequenced in a study of blood T cells in healthy people across ages. The second PCR ran about 6 to 12 cycles with a sample-barcoded 5' primer and J-beta primers. TCRdb ran MiXCR on the 5' RACE reads and lists one entry per CDR3 protein. The profile covers around 600,000 distinct CDR3 sequences, with roughly 48% appearing a single time and 20% to 25% taken by the ten largest. Sequenced input: blood. The origin of the receptors is a man older than 75 in good health.

The V call is TRBV29-1, the J call TRBJ1-1; D not certain. Germline CDR1 reads SQVTM; CDR2 reads ANQGSEA. V lost 3 bases to trimming and J lost 7 bases, with 12 bases between them. This CDR3 spans 12 amino acids. Here the CDR3 reads CSVDGNLVEAFF. The DNA of the CDR3 is TGCAGCGTTGACGGGAACTTGGTTGAAGCTTTCTTT.

This clonotype has a single count. J is TRBJ2-1 and V is TRBV20-1, with 9 bases identical to TRBD2. The V and J ends lost 4 bases and 13 bases, in that order; junction bases with no gene match: 17. Germline V gene data show CDR1 as DFQATT and CDR2 as SNEGSKA (reference sequence). This CDR3 is 15 amino acids long. The CDR3 DNA sequence: TGCAGTGCTATAATGAGCGGGGGGCCCCAAGAGACCCAGTTCTTC. Amino acid sequence: CSAIMSGGPQETQFF.

The chain links TRBV7-2 to TRBJ2-7; unclear D gene. The V gene's germline CDR1 is SGHTA and CDR2 FQGNSA. The CDR3 is 15 residues long. The ends were cut back, 0 bases at V and 3 bases at J, with 12 bases in the middle. The DNA of the CDR3 is TGTGCCAGCAGCTTAGCAGCCCTTGTGAACTACGAGCAGTACTTC. This gives the protein CASSLAALVNYEQYF.

This CDR3 is CASSLGSPGELFF. CDR3 bases: TGCGCCAGCAGCTTGGGTTCTCCCGGGGAGCTGTTTTTT. The chain recombines TRBV5-1 with TRBJ2-2; no definite D call. The V gene lost 0 bases and the J gene lost 6 bases, with 6 bases spanning the gap. The germline CDR1 and CDR2 sequences are SGHRS and YFSETQ. This CDR3 has 13 residues.

This clonotype was picked up a small number of times. This chain joins TRBV4-3 and TRBJ1-4; D gene uncertain. In germline, CDR1 is LGHNA, CDR2 YSLEER. Trimming shortened V by 0 bases and J by 7 bases, and 12 bases separated the two germline ends. This CDR3 contains 15 residues. In DNA form, the CDR3 reads TGCGCCAGCAGCCAAGAGCTTTGGGGAGGTGAAAAACTGTTTTTT. Amino acid sequence: CASSQELWGGEKLFF.

This chain links TRBV7-9 with TRBJ2-1, with TRBD1 identical over 9 bases. CDR1 and CDR2 from the germline V gene are SEHNR and FQNEAQ (reference sequence). The junction had 11 bases not matched to a gene; V was cut back by 3 bases and J by 5 bases. The CDR3 loop spans 17 amino acids. CDR3 region: CASSFGIGQGFHNEQFF. DNA for the CDR3: TGTGCCAGCAGCTTCGGTATTGGACAGGGGTTCCACAATGAGCAGTTCTTC.

This chain joins TRBV5-1 and TRBJ2-4; 9 bases match TRBD1. The last part of the DNA fits TRBJ2-7 better; the J call may be wrong. The CDR3 consists of 15 residues. CDR1 is SGHRS, CDR2 YFSETQ, per germline. This CDR3 reads CASSLGTGRFYEQYF. The CDR3 DNA follows: TGCGCCAGCAGCTTAGGGACAGGGCGTTTCTACGAGCAGTACTTC.

The CDR3 reads CASSQGNSRYEQYF. In DNA form, the CDR3 reads TGTGCCAGCAGCCAAGGGAACAGCCGTTACGAGCAGTACTTC. J is TRBJ2-7 and V is TRBV14; D is uncertain. Germline CDR1 and CDR2: SGHDN and FVKESK. There are 14 residues in the CDR3. Trimming left V 1 base short and J 4 bases short, with 11 bases between.

This clonotype occurred a few times. The DNA for the CDR3 is TGCGCCAGCAGCTTGGTAATTGGGGGCGCAGGGGATTACAATGAGCAGTTCTTC. Its translation: CASSLVIGGAGDYNEQFF. V and J are TRBV5-1 and TRBJ2-1, with TRBD1 as a possible D gene (6 bases). The V gene lost 0 bases and the J gene lost 4 bases, with 20 bases spanning the gap. The CDR3 extends over 18 amino acids. CDR1 is SGHRS and CDR2 is YFSETQ in the germline V gene.

The V gene is TRBV6-5, the J gene TRBJ2-5; D may be TRBD1 or TRBD2 (6 bases each). There are 14 residues in the CDR3. Germline V gene lookup returns CDR1 MNHEY and CDR2 SVGAGI. V was cut by 5 bases and J by 4 bases, with 14 bases left in between. The CDR3 sequence: CASSPGAGLETQYF. The CDR3 nucleotides are TGTGCCAGCAGTCCGGGGGCAGGGCTAGAGACCCAGTACTTC.

This clonotype was observed once. V is TRBV7-6 and J is TRBJ2-3, with a possible D match to TRBD2 (5 bases). Trimming left V 5 bases short and J 6 bases short, with 15 bases between. CDR3 length: 14 residues. Germline CDR1 is SGHVS and CDR2 is FNYEAQ. The CDR3 nucleotides read TGTGCCAGCAGCGTCGGGGTACTGGGCGATACGCAGTATTTT. This gives the protein CASSVGVLGDTQYF.

The V gene is TRBV20-1, the J gene TRBJ2-3; D is possibly TRBD2 (6 bases). This CDR3 region has 15 residues. Germline loops: CDR1 DFQATT, CDR2 SNEGSKA (reference sequence). V dropped 6 bases and J dropped 4 bases, with 20 bases sitting between them. The CDR3 protein is CSAHQRWREADTQYF. The CDR3 region has the DNA TGCAGTGCACACCAGCGATGGAGGGAAGCAGATACGCAGTATTTT.

The chain joins TRBV4-1 to TRBJ1-5; D ambiguous. The CDR3 is 16 amino acids. Trimming removed 2 bases from V and 0 bases from J, with 11 bases in between. The germline V gene has CDR1 MGHRA and CDR2 YSYEKL. CDR3 nucleotide sequence: TGCGCCAGCAGCCAATCTTCCGATTATAGCAATCAGCCCCAGCATTTT. This encodes CASSQSSDYSNQPQHF.

The rearrangement links TRBV20-1 to TRBJ1-5; TRBD1 matches at 7 bases. CDR1 DFQATT and CDR2 SNEGSKA come from the germline V gene (reference sequence). The CDR3 spans 12 residues. After removal of 3 bases from V and 6 bases from J, the junction contained 2 bases not matched to a gene. Written as DNA, the CDR3 is TGCAGTGCTAGGGCAGGGGGTCAGCCCCAGCATTTT. Translation: CSARAGGQPQHF.

The table lists this clonotype with a few counts. The rearrangement joins TRBV20-1 to TRBJ2-5, with TRBD2 matching over 9 bases. J was trimmed by 4 bases and V by 2 bases; bases with no gene match: 11. The CDR3 runs to 16 residues. The germline gives CDR1 DFQATT, CDR2 SNEGSKA (reference sequence). As DNA, the CDR3 is TGCAGTGCTAGAACAGCGGGAGGTTCGCGGGGAGAGACCCAGTACTTC. It is translated as CSARTAGGSRGETQYF.

This clonotype was recorded at least ten times. The J gene is TRBJ1-1, the V gene TRBV7-9, with D maybe TRBD1 (5 bases). CDR3 size: 13 residues. V shed 4 bases and J shed 6 bases, with 12 bases lying between them. The germline V gene has CDR1 SEHNR and CDR2 FQNEAQ (reference sequence). The CDR3 DNA reads as TGTGCCAGCAGCTCCCAGGGTTCCGCTGAAGCTTTCTTT. This sequence encodes CASSSQGSAEAFF.

This clonotype was counted a few times. The rearrangement joins TRBV29-1 to TRBJ1-2; no firm D call. The germline V and J ends were trimmed by 2 bases and 0 bases, with 10 bases remaining between them. The V gene's germline CDR1 is SQVTM and CDR2 ANQGSEA. CDR3 length: 14 amino acids. The CDR3, as DNA: TGCAGCGTTGAATCCGCGGCCCCTAACTATGGCTACACCTTC. As protein: CSVESAAPNYGYTF.